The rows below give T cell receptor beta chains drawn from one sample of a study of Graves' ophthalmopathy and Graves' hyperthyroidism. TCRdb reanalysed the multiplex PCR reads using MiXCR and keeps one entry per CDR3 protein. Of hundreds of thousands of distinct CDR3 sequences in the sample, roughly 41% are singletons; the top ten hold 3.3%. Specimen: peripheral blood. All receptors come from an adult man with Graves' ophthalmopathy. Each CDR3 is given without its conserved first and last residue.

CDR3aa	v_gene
AISASGRALETQY	TRBV10-3
ASSGLGGQPYGYT	TRBV6-1
AISPPGKYEQY	TRBV10-3
ASGRSSRETQY	TRBV30
ASSLGGTTSNSPLH	TRBV7-3
ASSGGESGGYEQY	TRBV9
ASSGQGLSNQPQH	TRBV12-3/TRBV12-4
ASRDVGGKEKLF	TRBV2
ASREGYEQY	TRBV7-3
ASKAGDTEAF	TRBV19
ASSDRGGANVLT	TRBV12-3/TRBV12-4
SVAHRDSYGYT	TRBV29-1
ASSGRRGRETQY	TRBV7-6
ASSPEGTLFPNTEAF	TRBV7-8
ASSPGGLLGTYRPSGYT	TRBV11-2
ASSLVGRSRSSGNTIY	TRBV11-2
ASSFRGRSYEQY	TRBV10-3
ATSRARVETQY	TRBV15
ASSRGTSGRQQETQY	TRBV5-1